The next 10 T cell receptor beta chains were all read from a single sample in a study of blood T cells in healthy people across ages. With a J-beta primer mix and a sample-barcoded 5' primer, a second PCR ran about 6 to 11 cycles. One entry per CDR3 protein, called by TCRdb with MiXCR from the 5' RACE reads. Of 1.4 million or so distinct CDR3 sequences detected, 40% to 45% appear once; the ten largest clones hold about 4%. The material sequenced was blood. Receptor source: a woman between 18 and 29 years old in good health.

V is TRBV18 and J is TRBJ1-1; 8 bases agree with TRBD1. There are 15 residues in the CDR3. J lost 3 bases, V lost 3 bases, and 6 bases had no gene match. The germline CDR1 and CDR2 sequences are KGHSH and LQKENI. The CDR3 here is CASSPYTGGDTEAFF. In DNA, the CDR3 is TGTGCCAGCTCACCTTATACAGGGGGGGACACTGAAGCTTTCTTT.

This clonotype has a handful of counts. This chain connects TRBV28 to TRBJ2-7; D is ambiguous. The V and J ends lost 4 bases and 2 bases respectively, with 27 bases between them. This CDR3 comprises 19 residues. Germline lookup yields CDR1 MDHEN and CDR2 SYDVKM. For the CDR3, the DNA is TGTGCCAGCAGTTCCCCATCACTCCAAGACAAGGATTTCCCCTACGAGCAGTACTTC. Protein: CASSSPSLQDKDFPYEQYF. Full variable domain (outside the CDR3, taken from reference TRBV28 and TRBJ2-7): DVKVTQSSRYLVKRTGEKVFLECVQDMDHENMFWYRQDPGLGLRLIYFSYDVKMKEKGDIPEGYSVSREKKERFSLILESASTNQTSMYLCASSSPSLQDKDFPYEQYFGPGTRLTVT.

The genes are TRBV27 and TRBJ1-2; no clear D. From germline, CDR1 is MNHEY and CDR2 SMNVEV (reference sequence). The CDR3 consists of 13 residues. Trimming removed 6 bases from V and 7 bases from J, with 15 bases in between. CDR3 bases: TGTGCCAGCAGACCATCCCTCGGGGTTGGCTACACCTTC. Residues: CASRPSLGVGYTF.

V is TRBV18 and J is TRBJ2-7; TRBD1 matches 9 bases. J was trimmed by 5 bases and V by 2 bases; bases with no gene match: 4. The CDR3 length is 14 residues. Germline values: CDR1 KGHSH, CDR2 LQKENI. The CDR3 DNA reads as TGTGCCAGCTCACCAAGGACAGGGGATCACGAGCAGTACTTC. This codes for CASSPRTGDHEQYF.

This clonotype was seen more than once but under ten times. This chain connects TRBV20-1 to TRBJ1-1, with no clear D. This CDR3 contains 14 residues. Per the germline V gene, CDR1 is DFQATT and CDR2 is SNEGSKA (reference sequence). Trimming cost V 7 bases and J 0 bases, with 15 bases left between them. CDR3: CSGSWAAMNTEAFF. CDR3 DNA sequence: TGCAGTGGATCGTGGGCAGCAATGAACACTGAAGCTTTCTTT.

The chain recombines TRBV9 with TRBJ2-1; TRBD1 might be the D (6 bases). V lost 4 bases, J lost 7 bases, and 12 bases lay in between. The CDR3 totals 13 residues. Germline V gives CDR1 SGDLS, CDR2 YYNGEE. The CDR3 sequence: CASSPSGQNEQFF. In nucleotides, the CDR3 is TGTGCCAGCAGCCCCTCGGGACAAAATGAGCAGTTCTTC.

This clonotype was seen a handful of times. The chain couples TRBV7-6 to TRBJ2-3; a possible D gene is TRBD1 (6 bases). The CDR3 length is 16 residues. V was pared by 1 base and J by 3 bases, with 14 bases between. Germline V gives CDR1 SGHVS, CDR2 FNYEAQ. The CDR3 loop reads CASSLGQGRGTDTQYF. CDR3 DNA: TGTGCCAGCAGCTTAGGCCAGGGGAGAGGAACAGATACGCAGTATTTT.

The genes are TRBV25-1 and TRBJ2-2; D remains ambiguous. CDR3 length: 13 amino acids. CDR1 and CDR2 from the germline V gene are MGHDK and SYGVNS. V was cut by 0 bases and J by 4 bases, with 3 bases left in between. The CDR3 loop is CASSEYGTGELFF. DNA for the CDR3: TGTGCCAGCAGTGAATATGGCACCGGGGAGCTGTTTTTT.

This clonotype was seen a handful of times. The chain carries TRBV5-1 and TRBJ2-1, with TRBD1 identical over 9 bases. CDR3 size: 15 residues. In germline, CDR1 is SGHRS, CDR2 YFSETQ. V trimming: 4 bases; J trimming: 4 bases; junction bases outside the gene matches: 6. CDR3 in DNA: TGCGCCAGCAGCCTGGACAGGGGTTGGTACAATGAGCAGTTCTTC. Translated, it gives CASSLDRGWYNEQFF.

The chain recombines TRBV19 with TRBJ1-6; 10 nucleotides match TRBD1. Trimming removed 5 bases from V and 9 bases from J; junction bases left unmatched: 10. The length of the CDR3 is 16 residues. The germline gives CDR1 LNHDA, CDR2 SQIVND (reference sequence). The CDR3 DNA follows: TGTGCCAGTAGTGGAACCGGGACAGGGGAATCTTCACCCCTCCACTTT. Residues: CASSGTGTGESSPLHF.